Listed below are T cell receptor beta chains from one sample, sequenced in a study of blood T cell repertoires in COVID-19. The table came from immunoSEQ multiplex PCR; TCRdb's copy has only in-frame clones and leaves some out. The sample has about 170,000 clones; about 74% are singletons. Sequencing was carried out using peripheral blood. The receptors originated from a woman aged 80 or older with acute or convalescent COVID-19. CDR3s include the opening cysteine and the closing phenylalanine or tryptophan. D genes are given only for firm matches. The size field is filled for only some rows; it gives once, few, many or a size class.

>TRBV7-3|.|.|TRBJ2-2
CASNRGTGELFF
TGTGCCAGCAACCGAGGCACCGGGGAGCTGTTTTTT
>TRBV21-1|.|.|TRBJ1-5
CASSNKETDNQPQHF
TGTGCCAGCAGCAACAAGGAAACAGACAATCAGCCCCAGCATTTT
>TRBV19|few|TRBD2|TRBJ2-1
CASSLLAGGNSGNEQFF
TGTGCCAGTAGTCTCCTAGCGGGAGGGAATTCGGGGAATGAGCAGTTCTTC
>TRBV9|.|.|TRBJ1-1
CASSAFAGDPEAFF
TGTGCCAGCAGCGCTTTTGCAGGGGACCCTGAAGCTTTCTTT
>TRBV4-2|.|.|TRBJ2-3
CASSQVRQGASGPDTQYF
TGTGCCAGCAGCCAAGTACGCCAGGGGGCTAGCGGTCCAGATACGCAGTATTTT
>TRBV24-1|.|.|TRBJ2-1
CATRGRGQEGFF
TGTGCCACCAGGGGGAGGGGACAGGAGGGGTTCTTC
>TRBV27|.|TRBD1|TRBJ2-7
CASSQGQGRAYEQYF
TGTGCCAGCAGTCAAGGACAGGGTAGAGCCTACGAGCAGTACTTC
>TRBV28|.|.|TRBJ2-1
CASSTTDPTRQFF
TGTGCCAGCAGTACGACAGACCCCACGAGGCAGTTCTTC
>TRBV5-1|few|TRBD1|TRBJ1-2
CASSLDQGANYGYTF
TGCGCCAGCAGCTTGGATCAGGGGGCGAACTATGGCTACACCTTC
>TRBV7-2|.|TRBD2|TRBJ2-3
CASSLGLARTDTQYF
TGTGCCAGCAGCTTAGGACTAGCGCGCACAGATACGCAGTATTTT
>TRBV30|.|.|TRBJ1-5
CAWSMRDDQPQHF
TGTGCCTGGAGTATGAGGGATGATCAGCCCCAGCATTTT
>TRBV9|once|TRBD1|TRBJ1-1
CASSGDRAEAFF
TGTGCCAGCAGCGGGGACAGGGCTGAAGCTTTCTTT
>TRBV5-6|.|TRBD2|TRBJ2-2
CASSPEYSGRGTGELFF
TGTGCCAGCAGCCCGGAGTATAGCGGGAGGGGGACCGGGGAGCTGTTTTTT
>TRBV5-1|.|.|TRBJ1-1
CASSLGGHRNTEAFF
TGCGCCAGCAGCTTGGGGGGACACAGGAACACTGAAGCTTTCTTT
>TRBV11-2|.|.|TRBJ2-3
CASSLGGIVADTQYF
TGTGCCAGCAGCTTAGGCGGGATCGTGGCAGATACGCAGTATTTT
>TRBV18|.|.|TRBJ1-5
CASSPVSDSATYSNQPQHF
TGTGCCAGCTCACCAGTTTCAGACAGCGCTACGTATAGCAATCAGCCCCAGCATTTT
>TRBV28|.|.|TRBJ2-3
CASGRWGDGADTQYF
TGTGCCAGCGGACGGTGGGGGGACGGCGCAGATACGCAGTATTTT
>TRBV28|once|.|TRBJ1-1
CASSLTIQGEAFF
TGTGCCAGCAGTTTAACCATTCAGGGGGAAGCTTTCTTT
>TRBV20-1|.|.|TRBJ1-4
CSASPGEKLFF
TGCAGTGCTAGCCCGGGTGAAAAACTGTTTTTT
>TRBV9|.|.|TRBJ2-3
CASSVGSDSTDTQYF
TGTGCCAGCAGCGTCGGCAGCGACAGCACAGATACGCAGTATTTT
>TRBV28|.|TRBD1|TRBJ1-1
CASSLGAQGETTEAFF
TGTGCCAGCAGTTTAGGCGCACAGGGGGAGACCACTGAAGCTTTCTTT
>TRBV28|.|TRBD1|TRBJ1-6
CASSLTDRVQSPLHF
TGTGCCAGCAGTTTAACGGACAGGGTGCAGTCACCCCTCCACTTT
>TRBV2|.|.|TRBJ1-5
CASSGAGGNQPQHF
TGTGCCAGCTCAGGGGCGGGAGGCAATCAGCCCCAGCATTTT
>TRBV28|.|.|TRBJ1-2
CASTQTFTNYGYTF
TGTGCCAGCACTCAGACATTTACTAACTATGGCTACACCTTC
>TRBV19|.|.|TRBJ1-2
CASSIRSYGYTF
TGTGCCAGTAGTATAAGGAGCTATGGCTACACCTTC
>TRBV14|.|TRBD2|TRBJ2-1
CASSQLAGGLYNEQFF
TGTGCCAGCAGCCAGTTAGCGGGAGGACTCTACAATGAGCAGTTCTTC
>TRBV5-8|.|TRBD2|TRBJ2-5
CASSSTAGGYMETQYF
TGTGCCAGCAGCTCCACAGCGGGAGGGTATATGGAGACCCAGTACTTC
>TRBV7-8|once|TRBD1|TRBJ2-1
CASSPEGASSYNEQFF
TGTGCCAGCAGCCCTGAGGGGGCTAGCTCCTACAATGAGCAGTTCTTC
>TRBV3-1/TRBV3-2|.|TRBD1|TRBJ2-7
CASRRQGAYEQYF
TGTGCCAGCAGACGACAGGGTGCCTACGAGCAGTACTTC
>TRBV5-5|.|TRBD2|TRBJ2-7
CASSLASGTYEQYF
TGTGCCAGCAGCTTGGCTAGCGGGACCTACGAGCAGTACTTC
>TRBV5-1|.|TRBD1|TRBJ1-2
CASSPGDRVYGYTF
TGCGCCAGCAGCCCCGGGGACAGGGTCTATGGCTACACCTTC
>TRBV28|.|TRBD1|TRBJ2-3
CASSLAGTGGSDTQYF
TGTGCCAGCAGTTTAGCCGGGACAGGGGGTTCAGATACGCAGTATTTT
>TRBV28|once|TRBD1|TRBJ1-2
CASSPGQGGGYTF
TGTGCCAGCAGTCCTGGACAGGGGGGTGGCTACACCTTC
>TRBV28|few|.|TRBJ1-2
CASSLRGEPILYGYTF
TGTGCCAGCAGTCTCAGGGGAGAACCCATCCTCTATGGCTACACCTTC
>TRBV18|.|TRBD2|TRBJ2-3
CASSPPSGGTDTQYF
TGTGCCAGCTCACCACCTTCGGGGGGAACAGATACGCAGTATTTT